This T cell receptor (beta chain) derives from a study of CD8+CD57+ T cells in acquired aplastic anemia. Study summary: Quantities of DNA derived from sorted CD4+ and CD8+ cells averaged around 3 ug.

For sequencing, patients were chosen who had shown expansion of CD8+CD57+ cells by flow cytometry. Template material for TCR beta VDJ and CDR3 profiling consisted of genomic DNA. TCRdb reprocessed the reads with MiXCR, giving one entry per CDR3 protein. The data contain roughly 180,000 distinct CDR3 sequences, roughly 65% of them singletons. The CDR3 is 15 amino acids. Trimming removed 1 base from V and 5 bases from J; junction bases left unmatched: 6. Germline CDR1 reads SGHRS; CDR2 reads YFSETQ. A remark on this clonotype: Its antigen is unknown.

Study results and limitations: With respect to CD8+ Simpson's diversity, patients and controls did not differ significantly.

The chain has TRBV5-1 and TRBJ2-7; 10 bases align to TRBD1. The source material was sorted CD4+, CD8+, or CD8+CD57+ T cells (not recorded which) from PBMCs. The receptor comes from a human donor with aplastic anemia. In DNA form, the CDR3 reads TGCGCCAGCAGCTTGCAGGGACAGGGGTCCCACGAGCAGTACTTC. Translating gives CASSLQGQGSHEQYF. The complete variable domain, with remaining parts taken from reference TRBV5-1 and TRBJ2-7, reads KAGVTQTPRYLIKTRGQQVTLSCSPISGHRSVSWYQQTPGQGLQFLFEYFSETQRNKGNFPGRFSGRQFSNSRSEMNVSTLELGDSALYLCASSLQGQGSHEQYFGPGTRLTVT.